This T cell receptor (beta chain) was sequenced during a study of vaccination effects on CD4 cells after COVID-19. Of note for this clone: Its antigen is unknown.

Data came from immunoSEQ multiplex PCR; TCRdb stores just in-frame clones and leaves some out. In the table there are around 12,000 clones, approximately 69% of which are singletons. CDR1 SGHRS and CDR2 YFSETQ come from the germline V gene. The CDR3 length is 14 residues. Trimming cost V 0 bases and J 0 bases, with 6 bases left between them. Sequencing followed a ViraFEST assay step that expanded antigen-specific CD4+ T cells with viral peptide pools. At the end of 10 days of culture, CD4+ T cells were isolated. Vaccinated recipients, who were negative for nucleocapsid antibodies, had no history of SARS-CoV-2 infection. Culturing of 2 million to 2.5 million PBMC per well took place with roughly 9.4 IU/ml IL-2 and around 10 ug/ml peptides. Study conclusions and caveats: Clones of infection and vaccine origin contracted markedly late after vaccination.

The J gene is TRBJ2-5, the V gene TRBV5-1, with D uncertain. The source was CD4+ T cells from PBMCs cultured with HCoV-229E spike peptides, collected before COVID-19 vaccination. This TCR was sampled from a human donor who received a COVID-19 vaccine. The CDR3, as DNA: TGCGCCAGCAGCTTGGGAACTCACCAAGAGACCCAGTACTTC. This gives the protein CASSLGTHQETQYF.